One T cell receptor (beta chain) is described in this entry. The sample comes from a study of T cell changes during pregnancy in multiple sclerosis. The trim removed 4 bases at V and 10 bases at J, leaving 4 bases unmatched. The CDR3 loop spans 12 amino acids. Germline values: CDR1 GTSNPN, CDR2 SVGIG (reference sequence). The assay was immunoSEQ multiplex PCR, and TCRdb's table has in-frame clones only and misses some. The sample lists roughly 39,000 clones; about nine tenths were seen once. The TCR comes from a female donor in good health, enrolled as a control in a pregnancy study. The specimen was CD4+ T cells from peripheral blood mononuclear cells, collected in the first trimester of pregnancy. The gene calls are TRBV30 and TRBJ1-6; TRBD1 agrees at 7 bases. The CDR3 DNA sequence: TGTGCCTGGAACAGACAGGGCTCACCCCTCCACTTT. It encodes CAWNRQGSPLHF.